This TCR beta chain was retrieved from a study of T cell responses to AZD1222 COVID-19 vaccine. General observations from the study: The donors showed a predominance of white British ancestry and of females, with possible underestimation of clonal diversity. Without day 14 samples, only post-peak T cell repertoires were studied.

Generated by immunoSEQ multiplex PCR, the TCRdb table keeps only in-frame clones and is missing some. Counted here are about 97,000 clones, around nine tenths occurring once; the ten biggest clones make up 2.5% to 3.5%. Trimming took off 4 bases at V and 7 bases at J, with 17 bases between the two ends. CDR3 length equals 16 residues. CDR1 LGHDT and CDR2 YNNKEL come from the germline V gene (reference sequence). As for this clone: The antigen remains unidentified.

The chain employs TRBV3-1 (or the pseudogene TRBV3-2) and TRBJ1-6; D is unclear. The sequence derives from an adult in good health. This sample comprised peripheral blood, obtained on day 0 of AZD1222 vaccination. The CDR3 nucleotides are TGTGCCAGCAGCCTTACCCAGAGCCGGTGGAATTCACCCCTCCACTTT. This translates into CASSLTQSRWNSPLHF.